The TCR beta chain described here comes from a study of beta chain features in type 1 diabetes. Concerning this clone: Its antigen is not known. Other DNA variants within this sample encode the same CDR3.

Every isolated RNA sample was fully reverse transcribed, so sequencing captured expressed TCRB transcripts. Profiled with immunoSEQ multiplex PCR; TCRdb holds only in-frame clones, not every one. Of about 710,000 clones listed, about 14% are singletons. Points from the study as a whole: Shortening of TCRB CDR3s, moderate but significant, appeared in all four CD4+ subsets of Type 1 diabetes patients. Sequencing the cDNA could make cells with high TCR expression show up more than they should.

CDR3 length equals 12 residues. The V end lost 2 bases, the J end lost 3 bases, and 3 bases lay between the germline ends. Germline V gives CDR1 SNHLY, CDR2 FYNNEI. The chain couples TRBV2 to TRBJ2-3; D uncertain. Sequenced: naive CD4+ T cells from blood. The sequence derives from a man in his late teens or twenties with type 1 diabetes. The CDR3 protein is CASSETTDTQYF. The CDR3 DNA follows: TGTGCCAGCAGTGAAACTACAGATACGCAGTATTTT.